This T cell receptor beta chain was identified during a study of T cell changes during pregnancy in multiple sclerosis. Method: immunoSEQ multiplex PCR; TCRdb's copy keeps in-frame clones and lacks some. The table records 40,000 to 50,000 clones, 80% to 95% of them present only once. V was trimmed by 3 bases and J by 5 bases, leaving 10 bases between them. The CDR3 has 13 amino acids. Germline CDR1 is ENHRY and CDR2 is SYGVKD. This TCR was recovered from a female donor in good health, enrolled as a control in a pregnancy study. The J gene is TRBJ1-2, the V gene TRBV10-3; the D gene is possibly TRBD1 (6 bases). The sample in question was CD4+ T cells from peripheral blood mononuclear cells, obtained after pregnancy. Written as DNA, the CDR3 is TGTGCCATCAGTGATGGGCAGGGGTATGGCTACACCTTC. Translated, it gives CAISDGQGYGYTF.